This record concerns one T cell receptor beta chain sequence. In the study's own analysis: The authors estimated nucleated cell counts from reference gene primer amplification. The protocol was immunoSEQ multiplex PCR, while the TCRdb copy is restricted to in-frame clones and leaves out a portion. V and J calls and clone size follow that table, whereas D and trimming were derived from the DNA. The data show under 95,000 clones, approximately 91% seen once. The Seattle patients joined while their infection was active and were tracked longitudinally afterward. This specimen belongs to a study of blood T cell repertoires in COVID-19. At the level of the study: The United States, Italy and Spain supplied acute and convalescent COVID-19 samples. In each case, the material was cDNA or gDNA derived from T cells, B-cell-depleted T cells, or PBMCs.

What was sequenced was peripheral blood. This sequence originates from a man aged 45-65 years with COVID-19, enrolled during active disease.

This CDR3 reads CASSLESGWRGNTIYF. CDR3 DNA: TGTGCCAGCAGCTTAGAATCTGGCTGGCGGGGAAACACCATATATTTT. J is TRBJ1-3 and V is TRBV11-2; D is undetermined. The CDR3 contains 16 residues. The germline CDR1 and CDR2 sequences are SGHAT and FQNNGV. The V gene lost 0 bases and the J gene lost 4 bases, with 13 bases spanning the gap.